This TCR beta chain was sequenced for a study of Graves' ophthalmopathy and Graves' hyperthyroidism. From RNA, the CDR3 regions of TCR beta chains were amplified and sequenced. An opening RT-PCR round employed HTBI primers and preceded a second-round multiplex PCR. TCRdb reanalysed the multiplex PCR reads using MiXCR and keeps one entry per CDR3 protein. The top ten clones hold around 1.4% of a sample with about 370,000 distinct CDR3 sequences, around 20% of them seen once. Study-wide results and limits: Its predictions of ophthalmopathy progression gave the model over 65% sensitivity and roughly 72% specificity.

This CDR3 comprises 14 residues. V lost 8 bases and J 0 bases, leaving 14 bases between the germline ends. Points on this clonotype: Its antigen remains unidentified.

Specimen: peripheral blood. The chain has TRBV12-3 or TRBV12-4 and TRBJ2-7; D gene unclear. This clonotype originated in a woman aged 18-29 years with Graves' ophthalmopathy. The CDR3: CASRRDISSYEQYF. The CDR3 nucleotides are TGTGCCAGCCGGAGAGACATAAGCTCCTACGAGCAGTACTTC.